This is a list of T cell receptor beta chains from one sample in a study of T cell responses to AZD1222 COVID-19 vaccine. Sequencing used immunoSEQ multiplex PCR; TCRdb keeps in-frame clones, though not all of them. The sample has 110,000 to 150,000 clones, just over 90% seen once; the top ten hold 1.5% to 2%. The starting material was peripheral blood, obtained on day 0 of AZD1222 vaccination. Receptor source: an adult in good health. The CDR3 runs from the conserved cysteine through the conserved F or W. The D gene is left open where the match is weak. The size of a clone is reported for some rows only, either as once, few or many, or as a class for expanded clones.

V gene: TRBV5-1
clone size: .
D gene: TRBD2
J gene: TRBJ2-1
CDR3 protein: CASSWGLAGGPNEQFF
CDR3 DNA: TGCGCCAGCAGCTGGGGACTAGCGGGGGGGCCTAATGAGCAGTTCTTC

V gene: TRBV29-1
clone size: once
D gene: TRBD1
J gene: TRBJ1-2
CDR3 protein: CSVTLFAGQLNGYTF
CDR3 DNA: TGCAGCGTTACATTATTCGCGGGACAGTTAAATGGCTACACCTTC

V gene: TRBV7-3
clone size: .
D gene: TRBD1
J gene: TRBJ2-2
CDR3 protein: CASSPPPGQYTGELFF
CDR3 DNA: TGTGCCAGCAGCCCTCCTCCGGGACAGTACACCGGGGAGCTGTTTTTT

V gene: TRBV6-5
clone size: .
D gene: TRBD1
J gene: TRBJ1-1
CDR3 protein: CASSSWDRMNTEAFF
CDR3 DNA: TGTGCCAGCAGTTCCTGGGACAGGATGAACACTGAAGCTTTCTTT

V gene: TRBV10-1
clone size: .
D gene: .
J gene: TRBJ2-5
CDR3 protein: CASSGSIEETQYF
CDR3 DNA: TGCGCCAGCAGTGGGAGTATTGAAGAGACCCAGTACTTC

V gene: TRBV5-4
clone size: once
D gene: .
J gene: TRBJ2-1
CDR3 protein: CASSLAGRANEQFF
CDR3 DNA: TGTGCCAGCAGCTTGGCGGGCAGGGCCAATGAGCAGTTCTTC

V gene: TRBV7-2
clone size: .
D gene: .
J gene: TRBJ2-1
CDR3 protein: CASSARWGAGEQFF
CDR3 DNA: TGTGCCAGCAGCGCGAGATGGGGGGCAGGTGAGCAGTTCTTC

V gene: TRBV4-3
clone size: .
D gene: TRBD1
J gene: TRBJ2-7
CDR3 protein: CASSQGATGLSYEQYF
CDR3 DNA: TGCGCCAGCAGCCAAGGGGCGACAGGGCTCTCCTACGAGCAGTACTTC

V gene: TRBV7-9
clone size: .
D gene: .
J gene: TRBJ2-2
CDR3 protein: CASIKRGAENTGELFF
CDR3 DNA: TGTGCCAGCATCAAGAGGGGGGCAGAGAACACCGGGGAGCTGTTTTTT

V gene: TRBV28
clone size: .
D gene: .
J gene: TRBJ2-1
CDR3 protein: CASRGPRALDNEQFF
CDR3 DNA: TGTGCCAGCAGGGGGCCGCGGGCTTTAGACAATGAGCAGTTCTTC

V gene: TRBV2
clone size: few
D gene: .
J gene: TRBJ1-6
CDR3 protein: CASVAQILTNSPLHF
CDR3 DNA: TGTGCCAGCGTCGCGCAAATCCTTACAAATTCACCCCTCCACTTT

V gene: TRBV7-6
clone size: .
D gene: TRBD1
J gene: TRBJ1-1
CDR3 protein: CASSWGQFNTEAFF
CDR3 DNA: TGTGCCAGCAGCTGGGGACAGTTCAACACTGAAGCTTTCTTT

V gene: TRBV19
clone size: .
D gene: .
J gene: TRBJ1-5
CDR3 protein: CASSHGGPGSNQPQHF
CDR3 DNA: TGTGCCAGTAGCCACGGGGGCCCCGGGAGCAATCAGCCCCAGCATTTT

V gene: TRBV21-1
clone size: .
D gene: .
J gene: TRBJ1-1
CDR3 protein: CASIPPWGFF
CDR3 DNA: TGTGCCAGCATCCCCCCATGGGGTTTCTTT

V gene: TRBV7-8
clone size: .
D gene: .
J gene: TRBJ1-1
CDR3 protein: CASSLAMGRGTEAFF
CDR3 DNA: TGTGCCAGCAGCTTAGCGATGGGGAGGGGCACTGAAGCTTTCTTT

V gene: TRBV3-1/TRBV3-2
clone size: .
D gene: .
J gene: TRBJ2-6
CDR3 protein: CASSQDSGPNVLTF
CDR3 DNA: TGTGCCAGCAGCCAAGATTCGGGACCCAACGTCCTGACTTTC

V gene: TRBV7-9
clone size: .
D gene: TRBD1
J gene: TRBJ1-2
CDR3 protein: CASSHRDSPLNYGYTF
CDR3 DNA: TGTGCCAGCAGCCACAGGGACAGCCCTTTAAACTATGGCTACACCTTC

V gene: TRBV7-8
clone size: once
D gene: .
J gene: TRBJ1-2
CDR3 protein: CASSLAGEGFGYTF
CDR3 DNA: TGTGCCAGCAGCTTAGCGGGGGAAGGGTTCGGCTACACCTTC

V gene: TRBV5-6
clone size: .
D gene: .
J gene: TRBJ2-3
CDR3 protein: CASTMGLPDTDTQYF
CDR3 DNA: TGTGCCAGCACCATGGGGTTGCCCGACACAGATACGCAGTATTTT

V gene: TRBV15
clone size: .
D gene: TRBD1
J gene: TRBJ1-6
CDR3 protein: CATSRDLWRDRLSYNSPLHF
CDR3 DNA: TGTGCCACCAGCAGAGATCTTTGGAGGGACAGACTCTCCTATAATTCACCCCTCCACTTT

V gene: TRBV11-2
clone size: .
D gene: .
J gene: TRBJ1-1
CDR3 protein: CASRIGYGGTEAFF
CDR3 DNA: TGTGCCAGCAGAATAGGGTATGGCGGCACTGAAGCTTTCTTT

V gene: TRBV18
clone size: .
D gene: .
J gene: TRBJ1-5
CDR3 protein: CASSPRERRDNQPQHF
CDR3 DNA: TGTGCCAGCTCACCACGGGAACGGAGGGATAATCAGCCCCAGCATTTT

V gene: TRBV7-2
clone size: few
D gene: .
J gene: TRBJ1-2
CDR3 protein: CASSLERHYGYTF
CDR3 DNA: TGTGCCAGCAGCTTGGAGAGGCACTATGGCTACACCTTC

V gene: TRBV14
clone size: .
D gene: .
J gene: TRBJ2-5
CDR3 protein: CASSQGLVYGETQYF
CDR3 DNA: TGTGCCAGCAGCCAAGGTCTTGTGTATGGGGAGACCCAGTACTTC